The 18 T cell receptor beta chains presented below share a single source sample, sequenced in a study of technical replicates of blood from a few donors. Only in-frame clones appear in the TCRdb table, and some are missing; sequencing was by immunoSEQ multiplex PCR. The data hold tens of thousands of clones, with 80% to 95% observed a single time. Sequencing was carried out using T cells isolated from PBMCs. These receptors were obtained from a human donor in good health.

The genes are TRBV6-5 and TRBJ2-6; a weak D match, TRBD2 (6 bases). The germline V and J ends were trimmed by 2 bases and 5 bases, with 10 bases remaining between them. CDR3 length: 15 residues. The V gene's germline CDR1 is MNHEY and CDR2 SVGAGI. CDR3 bases: TGTGCCAGCAGTTACGGGACTGTTTGGGCCAACGTCCTGACTTTC. Protein product: CASSYGTVWANVLTF.

This clone was recorded once. This chain connects TRBV2 to TRBJ2-1; unclear D gene. Trimming shortened V by 5 bases and J by 2 bases, and 7 bases separated the two germline ends. The germline CDR1 and CDR2 sequences are SNHLY and FYNNEI. The CDR3 is 13 residues long. In DNA form, the CDR3 reads TGTGCCAGCAGTATGCAGGCCTACAATGAGCAGTTCTTC. This translates into CASSMQAYNEQFF.

The V and J genes are TRBV19 and TRBJ2-2, with 7 bases fitting TRBD1. The length of the CDR3 is 17 residues. In germline, CDR1 is LNHDA, CDR2 SQIVND (reference sequence). Trimming removed 4 bases from V and 4 bases from J; junction bases left unmatched: 12. In DNA, the CDR3 is TGTGCCAGTAGTAACAAATTTTTGACAGGGACCACCGGGGAGCTGTTTTTT. This codes for CASSNKFLTGTTGELFF. Complete variable domain (other parts from reference TRBV19 and TRBJ2-2): DGGITQSPKYLFRKEGQNVTLSCEQNLNHDAMYWYRQDPGQGLRLIYYSQIVNDFQKGDIAEGYSVSREKKESFPLTVTSAQKNPTAFYLCASSNKFLTGTTGELFFGEGSRLTVL.

Turning to this clone: Other DNA sequences in this sample translate to the same CDR3. The chain combines TRBV7-9 with TRBJ1-1, with a possible D match to TRBD1 (6 bases). Trimming left V 2 bases short and J 0 bases short, with 7 bases between. Per germline, CDR1 SEHNR and CDR2 FQNEAQ (reference sequence). The CDR3 covers 14 residues. In DNA form, the CDR3 reads TGTGCCAGCAGCTTAACAGGGCTGAACACTGAAGCTTTCTTT. Amino acids: CASSLTGLNTEAFF.

The CDR3, as DNA: TGTGCCAGCAGCTTTTCAGAAGTCATCGACACCGGGGAGCTGTTTTTT. It encodes CASSFSEVIDTGELFF. The V call is TRBV7-9, the J call TRBJ2-2, with D unresolved. Trimming stripped 3 bases from V and 3 bases from J, with 14 bases between. The V gene's germline CDR1 is SEHNR and CDR2 FQNEAQ (reference sequence). This CDR3 region has 16 residues. Combining the CDR3 with reference TRBV7-9 and TRBJ2-2 gives the whole variable domain DTGVSQNPRHKITKRGQNVTFRCDPISEHNRLYWYRQTLGQGPEFLTYFQNEAQLEKSRLLSDRFSAERPKGSFSTLEIQRTEQGDSAMYLCASSFSEVIDTGELFFGEGSRLTVL.

This chain joins TRBV7-8 and TRBJ1-2; TRBD1 might be the D (5 bases). Germline CDR1 and CDR2: SGHVS and FQNEAQ. This CDR3 has 15 amino acids. V lost 4 bases to trimming and J lost 3 bases, with 15 bases between them. CDR3 nucleotide sequence: TGTGCCAGCAGCTCAGCCGGGGGACCGGACTATGGCTACACCTTC. Protein: CASSSAGGPDYGYTF.

The chain carries TRBV29-1 and TRBJ2-4; 8 nucleotides line up with TRBD1. Germline CDR1 is SQVTM and CDR2 is ANQGSEA. The CDR3 runs 13 residues. V dropped 4 bases and J dropped 5; count of bases not matched to a gene: 4. The CDR3 bases are TGCAGCGTTGGGCAGGGGGCACAAAACATTCAGTACTTC. It encodes CSVGQGAQNIQYF. Using reference TRBV29-1 and TRBJ2-4 for the parts outside the CDR3, the full variable domain is SAVISQKPSRDICQRGTSLTIQCQVDSQVTMMFWYRQQPGQSLTLIATANQGSEATYESGFVIDKFPISRPNLTFSTLTVSNMSPEDSSIYLCSVGQGAQNIQYFGAGTRLSVL.

The chain couples TRBV5-1 to TRBJ1-1, with D possibly being TRBD1 (5 bases). The CDR3 sequence is 13 residues long. Trimming stripped 0 bases from V and 3 bases from J, with 6 bases between. Germline CDR1 reads SGHRS; CDR2 reads YFSETQ. CDR3 nucleotide sequence: TGCGCCAGCAGCTTGGCGGGGGACACTGAAGCTTTCTTT. Its translation: CASSLAGDTEAFF. The whole variable domain, remainder taken from reference TRBV5-1 and TRBJ1-1, is KAGVTQTPRYLIKTRGQQVTLSCSPISGHRSVSWYQQTPGQGLQFLFEYFSETQRNKGNFPGRFSGRQFSNSRSEMNVSTLELGDSALYLCASSLAGDTEAFFGQGTRLTVV.

The table lists this clone with a count of one. The chain has TRBV5-1 and TRBJ1-2; weak D call: TRBD1 (5 bases). The CDR3 extends over 13 amino acids. The germline CDR1 and CDR2 sequences are SGHRS and YFSETQ. Trimming took 0 bases from V and 4 from J, leaving 7 bases between them. CDR3 DNA sequence: TGCGCCAGCAGCTTGGGAACAGGCTATGGCTACACCTTC. The encoded protein is CASSLGTGYGYTF.

The J gene is TRBJ2-7, the V gene TRBV6-5; 9 bases map to TRBD2. The V and J ends lost 5 bases and 2 bases, in that order; junction bases with no gene match: 7. The germline V gene has CDR1 MNHEY and CDR2 SVGAGI. This CDR3 spans 15 amino acids. CDR3 residues: CASSRSTSGPYEQYF. Here the CDR3 DNA reads TGTGCCAGCAGTCGATCGACTAGCGGACCCTACGAGCAGTACTTC.

The chain employs TRBV6-5 and TRBJ2-5; TRBD2 agrees at 12 bases. The germline gives CDR1 MNHEY, CDR2 SVGAGI. The CDR3 spans 16 residues. V dropped 2 bases and J dropped 5; count of bases not matched to a gene: 6. DNA for the CDR3: TGTGCCAGCAGTTACCTGACTAGCGGGAGCTTGGAGACCCAGTACTTC. This encodes CASSYLTSGSLETQYF.

The chain carries TRBV6-5 and TRBJ2-7; tentative D call: TRBD1 (6 bases). Germline CDR1 is MNHEY and CDR2 is SVGAGI. There are 11 residues in the CDR3. V lost 2 bases, J lost 13 bases, and 12 bases lay in between. CDR3 sequence: CASSYRDIVYF. In DNA form, the CDR3 reads TGTGCCAGCAGTTACCGGGACATAGTTTACTTC.

The J gene is TRBJ2-7, the V gene TRBV5-1, with D tentatively TRBD1 (5 bases). The CDR3 totals 14 residues. The V end was cut by 0 bases, the J end by 2 bases, with 9 bases between. CDR1 is SGHRS, CDR2 YFSETQ, per germline. CDR3 sequence reads: CASSLDRRPYEQYF. The DNA for the CDR3 is TGCGCCAGCAGCTTGGACAGGAGACCCTACGAGCAGTACTTC.

V gene TRBV11-1 combines with J gene TRBJ2-7, with a possible D match to TRBD1 (6 bases). Germline loops: CDR1 SGHAT, CDR2 FQDESV (reference sequence). CDR3 length: 14 amino acids. V was clipped by 5 bases and J by 4 bases, with 15 bases between them. The DNA of the CDR3 is TGTGCCAGCAGCCCCAGGGGCTCAATTTACGAGCAGTACTTC. This encodes CASSPRGSIYEQYF.

This chain uses TRBV10-2 with TRBJ1-5; 9 bases line up with TRBD1. CDR3 size: 14 residues. Germline loops: CDR1 WSHSY, CDR2 SAAADI. The ends lost 6 bases at V and 7 bases at J; junction bases unmatched: 7. The CDR3 reads CASRSGQGRQPQHF. Here the CDR3 DNA reads TGCGCCAGCAGATCGGGACAGGGCCGACAGCCCCAGCATTTT.

The chain carries TRBV5-4 and TRBJ2-7, with 7 bases matching TRBD2. Germline V gives CDR1 SGHNT, CDR2 YYREEE (reference sequence). The CDR3 length is 15 residues. The ends lost 0 bases at V and 3 bases at J; junction bases unmatched: 6. This chain's CDR3 is CASSLGGGGYYEQYF. As DNA, the CDR3 is TGTGCCAGCAGCTTGGGCGGGGGAGGGTACTACGAGCAGTACTTC.

The gene calls are TRBV4-2 and TRBJ2-5; 7 bases map to TRBD2. Trimming at V came to 5 bases and at J to 5 bases, leaving 8 bases not matched to a gene. This CDR3 comprises 14 residues. Germline CDR1 LGHNA, CDR2 YNFKEQ. Here the CDR3 DNA reads TGTGCCAGCAGCGATACACTAGCGCCCGAGACCCAGTACTTC. Encoded protein: CASSDTLAPETQYF.

V usage is TRBV19 and J usage is TRBJ2-2, with TRBD1 as a possible D gene (6 bases). Trimming took 3 bases from V and 4 from J, leaving 15 bases between them. The CDR3 has 16 amino acids. Germline values: CDR1 LNHDA, CDR2 SQIVND (reference sequence). In DNA, the CDR3 is TGTGCCAGTAGTATCCTCCTCGGCAGGGGCACCGGGGAGCTGTTTTTT. Amino acids: CASSILLGRGTGELFF.